This passage covers 15 T cell receptor beta chains from one sample sequenced in a study of monozygotic twins with inflammatory bowel disease. TCRdb re-called the 5' RACE reads; every CDR3 protein appears as one record, without DNA. Here the sample table reports some 200,000 distinct CDR3 sequences. What was sequenced was blood. The receptors originated from a human donor with ulcerative colitis or Crohn's disease, or a healthy co-twin of an affected twin (not recorded which).

The V and J genes are TRBV5-6 and TRBJ1-6. This CDR3 has 18 amino acids. Germline CDR1 is SGHDT and CDR2 is YYEEEE. The CDR3 loop reads CASSFGGAGFSYNSPLHF. The variable domain in full, with the rest retrieved from reference TRBV5-6 and TRBJ1-6, is DAGVTQSPTHLIKTRGQQVTLRCSPKSGHDTVSWYQQALGQGPQFIFQYYEEEERQRGNFPDRFSGHQFPNYSSELNVNALLLGDSALYLCASSFGGAGFSYNSPLHFGNGTRLTVT.

The J gene is TRBJ1-2, the V gene TRBV29-1; TCRdb returns TRBD1, unconfirmable since there is no DNA. Germline V gives CDR1 SQVTM, CDR2 ANQGSEA. CDR3 size: 14 residues. The CDR3 reads CSVDPGGQGYGYTF.

The chain is built from TRBV24-1 and TRBJ2-1. The length of the CDR3 is 15 residues. Germline values: CDR1 KGHDR, CDR2 SFDVKD. This chain's CDR3 is CATSDFGSTYNEQFF.

The chain combines TRBV7-9 with TRBJ2-4; TCRdb's D call, TRBD2, is unchecked because there is no DNA. This CDR3 region has 16 residues. Per germline, CDR1 SEHNR and CDR2 FQNEAQ (reference sequence). CDR3 amino acids: CASSFRPGEGQNMQYF.

This chain joins TRBV18 and TRBJ1-1; TCRdb names TRBD1, which stays unverified in the absence of DNA. CDR1 is KGHSH and CDR2 is LQKENI in the germline V gene. The CDR3 totals 16 residues. This CDR3 is CASSPRQTGPNTEAFF.

This rearrangement joins TRBV15 to TRBJ1-2. CDR1 LNHNV and CDR2 YYDKDF come from the germline V gene (reference sequence). The CDR3 extends over 16 amino acids. The CDR3 reads CATSRAGGRSVYGYTF.

CDR3: CASTPGQMNTEAFF. The chain uses TRBV5-1 and TRBJ1-1; TCRdb indicates TRBD1, and absent DNA this call remains unverified. Germline values: CDR1 SGHRS, CDR2 YFSETQ. The CDR3 is made up of 14 amino acids.

The chain recombines TRBV29-1 with TRBJ2-2; TCRdb outputs TRBD1, but without DNA this stays unchecked. The CDR3 has 14 amino acids. Looked up from germline, CDR1 is SQVTM and CDR2 is ANQGSEA. This CDR3 is CSVSDRGPTGELFF.

The V and J genes are TRBV19 and TRBJ2-1; with no DNA, the TCRdb D assignment of TRBD1 cannot be verified. Germline CDR1 is LNHDA and CDR2 is SQIVND (reference sequence). The CDR3 extends over 13 amino acids. CDR3 sequence reads: CASNKGQGDEQFF.

The chain combines TRBV5-1 with TRBJ1-2. This CDR3 is 14 amino acids long. The germline gives CDR1 SGHRS, CDR2 YFSETQ. The chain's CDR3 is CASSLGPAAYGYTF. The variable domain in full, with the rest retrieved from reference TRBV5-1 and TRBJ1-2, is KAGVTQTPRYLIKTRGQQVTLSCSPISGHRSVSWYQQTPGQGLQFLFEYFSETQRNKGNFPGRFSGRQFSNSRSEMNVSTLELGDSALYLCASSLGPAAYGYTFGSGTRLTVV.

The chain recombines TRBV4-1 with TRBJ1-1. Looked up from germline, CDR1 is MGHRA and CDR2 is YSYEKL. The CDR3 contains 13 residues. CDR3 protein: CASSRAMSPEAFF.

The rearrangement uses TRBV5-1 and TRBJ1-1. This CDR3 comprises 13 residues. CDR1 is SGHRS and CDR2 is YFSETQ in the germline V gene. CDR3: CASSLASYTEAFF. Supplemented by reference TRBV5-1 and TRBJ1-1, the full variable domain reads KAGVTQTPRYLIKTRGQQVTLSCSPISGHRSVSWYQQTPGQGLQFLFEYFSETQRNKGNFPGRFSGRQFSNSRSEMNVSTLELGDSALYLCASSLASYTEAFFGQGTRLTVV.

The V gene is TRBV6-6, the J gene TRBJ2-5; as DNA is missing, the TRBD2 call by TCRdb cannot be tested. The CDR3 length is 11 residues. Germline loops: CDR1 MNHNY, CDR2 SVGAGI (reference sequence). The CDR3 is CASSSGGHQYF.

This chain joins TRBV5-1 and TRBJ2-2; TCRdb outputs TRBD1, but without DNA this stays unchecked. CDR3 length: 16 amino acids. Per the germline V gene, CDR1 is SGHRS and CDR2 is YFSETQ. The CDR3 loop reads CASSPGGGHSTGELFF.

This chain links TRBV7-9 with TRBJ2-1. The germline V gene has CDR1 SEHNR and CDR2 FQNEAQ (reference sequence). The CDR3 runs 13 residues. The CDR3 loop is CASSRARGTEQFF.